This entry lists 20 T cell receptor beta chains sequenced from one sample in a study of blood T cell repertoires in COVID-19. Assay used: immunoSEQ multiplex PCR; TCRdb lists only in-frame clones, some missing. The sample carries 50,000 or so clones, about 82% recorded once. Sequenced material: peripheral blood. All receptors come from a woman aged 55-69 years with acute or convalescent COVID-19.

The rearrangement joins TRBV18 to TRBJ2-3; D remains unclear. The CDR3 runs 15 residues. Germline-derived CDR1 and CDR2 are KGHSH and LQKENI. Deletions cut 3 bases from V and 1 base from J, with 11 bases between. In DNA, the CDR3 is TGTGCCAGCTCACCCGGTGCGGTCGGCACAGATACGCAGTATTTT. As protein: CASSPGAVGTDTQYF.

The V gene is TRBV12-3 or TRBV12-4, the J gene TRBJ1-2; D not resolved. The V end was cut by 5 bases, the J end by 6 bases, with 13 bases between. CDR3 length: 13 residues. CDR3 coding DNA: TGTGCCAGCAGTGCATTGTCCCGGGATGGCTACACCTTC. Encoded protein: CASSALSRDGYTF.

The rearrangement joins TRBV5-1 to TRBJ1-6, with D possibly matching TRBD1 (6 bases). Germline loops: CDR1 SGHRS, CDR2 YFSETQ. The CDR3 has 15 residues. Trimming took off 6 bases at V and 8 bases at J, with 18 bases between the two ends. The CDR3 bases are TGCGCCAGCAAACAACGAACAGGGTGGGATTCACCCCTCCACTTT. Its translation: CASKQRTGWDSPLHF.

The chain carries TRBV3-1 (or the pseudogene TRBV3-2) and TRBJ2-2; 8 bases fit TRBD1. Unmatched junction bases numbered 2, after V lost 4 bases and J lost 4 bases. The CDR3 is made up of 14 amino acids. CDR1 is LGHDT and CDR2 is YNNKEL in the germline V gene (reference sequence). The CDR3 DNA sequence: TGTGCCAGCAGCCCCAGGGGGCGCACCGGGGAGCTGTTTTTT. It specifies CASSPRGRTGELFF.

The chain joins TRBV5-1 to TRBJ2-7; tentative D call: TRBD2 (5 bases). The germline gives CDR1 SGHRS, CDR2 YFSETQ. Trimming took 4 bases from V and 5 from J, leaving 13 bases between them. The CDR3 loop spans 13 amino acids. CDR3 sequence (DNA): TGCGCCAGCAGCCCGGCCGGGGTGGACGAGCAGTACTTC. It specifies CASSPAGVDEQYF.

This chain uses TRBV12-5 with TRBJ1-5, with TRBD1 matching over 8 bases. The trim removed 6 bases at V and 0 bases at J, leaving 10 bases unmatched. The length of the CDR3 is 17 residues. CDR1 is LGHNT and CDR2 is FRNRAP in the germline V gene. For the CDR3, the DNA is TGTGCTAGTGGCCGTGGACAGGGAGGCGATAGCAATCAGCCCCAGCATTTT. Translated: CASGRGQGGDSNQPQHF.

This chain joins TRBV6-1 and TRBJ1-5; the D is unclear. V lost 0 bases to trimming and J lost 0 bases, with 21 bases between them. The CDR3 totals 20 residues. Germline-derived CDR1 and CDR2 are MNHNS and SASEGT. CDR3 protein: CASSEAWILSGTVSNQPQHF. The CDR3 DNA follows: TGTGCCAGCAGTGAAGCGTGGATTCTTTCAGGTACCGTTAGCAATCAGCCCCAGCATTTT.

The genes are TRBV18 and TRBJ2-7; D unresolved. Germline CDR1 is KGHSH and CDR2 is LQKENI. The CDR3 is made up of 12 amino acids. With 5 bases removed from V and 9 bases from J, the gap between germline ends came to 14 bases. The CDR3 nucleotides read TGTGCCAGCTCATCCTTCAGCGATGGGCAGTACTTC. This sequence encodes CASSSFSDGQYF.

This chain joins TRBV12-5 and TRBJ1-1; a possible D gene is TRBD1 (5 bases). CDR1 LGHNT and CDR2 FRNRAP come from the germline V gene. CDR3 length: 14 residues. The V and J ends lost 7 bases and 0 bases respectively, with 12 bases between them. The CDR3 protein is CASAGGGLNTEAFF. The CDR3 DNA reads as TGTGCTAGTGCCGGGGGGGGACTGAACACTGAAGCTTTCTTT.

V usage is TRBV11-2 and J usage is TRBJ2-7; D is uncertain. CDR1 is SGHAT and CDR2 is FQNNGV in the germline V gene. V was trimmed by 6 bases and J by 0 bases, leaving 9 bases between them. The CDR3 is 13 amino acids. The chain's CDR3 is CASSSFSSYEQYF. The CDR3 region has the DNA TGTGCCAGCAGTTCCTTTAGCTCCTACGAGCAGTACTTC.

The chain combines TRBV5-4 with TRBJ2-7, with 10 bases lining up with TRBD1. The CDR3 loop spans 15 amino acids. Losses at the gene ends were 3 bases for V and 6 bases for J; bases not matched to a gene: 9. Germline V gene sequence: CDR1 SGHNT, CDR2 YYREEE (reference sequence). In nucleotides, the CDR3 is TGTGCCAGCAGCTCAACCGGGACAGGGGTTTCCGAGCAGTACTTC. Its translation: CASSSTGTGVSEQYF.

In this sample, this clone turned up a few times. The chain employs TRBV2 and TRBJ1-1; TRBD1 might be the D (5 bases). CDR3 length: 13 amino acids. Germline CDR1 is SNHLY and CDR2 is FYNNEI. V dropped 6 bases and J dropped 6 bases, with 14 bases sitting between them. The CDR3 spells CASRVQGLPEAFF. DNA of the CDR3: TGTGCCAGCAGAGTTCAGGGACTACCTGAAGCTTTCTTT.

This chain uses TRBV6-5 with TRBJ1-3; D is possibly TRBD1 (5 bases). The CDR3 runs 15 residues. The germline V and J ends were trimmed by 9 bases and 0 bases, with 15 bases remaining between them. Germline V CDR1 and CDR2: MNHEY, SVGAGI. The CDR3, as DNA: TGTGCCAGTAGCCGGGACTCGAGCTCTGGAAACACCATATATTTT. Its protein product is CASSRDSSSGNTIYF.

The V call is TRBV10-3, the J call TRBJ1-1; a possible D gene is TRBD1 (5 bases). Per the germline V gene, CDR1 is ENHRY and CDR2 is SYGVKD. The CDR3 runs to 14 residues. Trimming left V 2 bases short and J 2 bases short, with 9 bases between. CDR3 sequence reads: CAISERRGNTEAFF. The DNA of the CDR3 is TGTGCCATCAGTGAGCGTAGGGGCAACACTGAAGCTTTCTTT.

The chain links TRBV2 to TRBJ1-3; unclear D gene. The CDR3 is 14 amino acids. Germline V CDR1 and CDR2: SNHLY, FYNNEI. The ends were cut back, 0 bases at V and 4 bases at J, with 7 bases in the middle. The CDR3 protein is CASSEALQGNTIYF. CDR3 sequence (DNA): TGTGCCAGCAGTGAAGCGCTTCAGGGAAACACCATATATTTT.

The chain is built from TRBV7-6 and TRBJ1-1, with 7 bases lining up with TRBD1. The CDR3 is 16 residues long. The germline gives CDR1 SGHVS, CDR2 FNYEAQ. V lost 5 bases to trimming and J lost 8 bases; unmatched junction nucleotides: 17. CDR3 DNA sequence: TGTGCCAGCAGCCAACCCGGAGGAGGGGGCGCAACGGAAGCTTTCTTT. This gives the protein CASSQPGGGGATEAFF.

The CDR3 sequence is CASSYSESNSPLHF. CDR3 bases: TGTGCCAGCAGTTACTCGGAGTCTAATTCACCCCTCCACTTT. The chain employs TRBV6-6 and TRBJ1-6; D is undetermined. This CDR3 comprises 14 residues. V shed 0 bases and J shed 6 bases, with 6 bases lying between them. The germline V gene has CDR1 MNHNY and CDR2 SVGAGI (reference sequence).

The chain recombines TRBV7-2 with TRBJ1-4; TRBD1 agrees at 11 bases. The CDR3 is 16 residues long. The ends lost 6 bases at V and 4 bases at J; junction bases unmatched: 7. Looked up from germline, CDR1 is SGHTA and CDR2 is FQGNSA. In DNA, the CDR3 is TGTGCCAGCAGTCGGGACAGGGGGGCTGGTAATGAAAAACTGTTTTTT. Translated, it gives CASSRDRGAGNEKLFF.

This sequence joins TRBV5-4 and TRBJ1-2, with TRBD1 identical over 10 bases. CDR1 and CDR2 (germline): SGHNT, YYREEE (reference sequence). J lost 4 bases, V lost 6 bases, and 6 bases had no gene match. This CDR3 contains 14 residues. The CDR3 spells CASNRDRGSYGYTF. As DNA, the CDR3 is TGTGCCAGCAACCGGGACAGGGGCTCCTATGGCTACACCTTC.

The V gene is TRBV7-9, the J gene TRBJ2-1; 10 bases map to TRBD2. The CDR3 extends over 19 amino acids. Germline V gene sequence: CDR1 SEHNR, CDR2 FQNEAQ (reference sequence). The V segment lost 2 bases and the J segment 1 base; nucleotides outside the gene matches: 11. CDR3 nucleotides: TGTGCCAGCAGCTTAAAGCGGGAGGGCCTGTCGGGTTCCTACAATGAGCAGTTCTTC. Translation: CASSLKREGLSGSYNEQFF.